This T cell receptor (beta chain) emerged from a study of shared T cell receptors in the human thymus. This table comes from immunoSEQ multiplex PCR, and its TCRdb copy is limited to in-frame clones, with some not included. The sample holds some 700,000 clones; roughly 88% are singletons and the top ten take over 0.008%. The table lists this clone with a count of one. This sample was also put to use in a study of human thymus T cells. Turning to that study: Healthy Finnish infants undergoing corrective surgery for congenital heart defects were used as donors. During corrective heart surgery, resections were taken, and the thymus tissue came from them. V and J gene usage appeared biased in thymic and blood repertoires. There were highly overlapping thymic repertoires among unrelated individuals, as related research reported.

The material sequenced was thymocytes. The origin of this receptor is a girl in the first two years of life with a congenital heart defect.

CDR3 coding DNA: TGTGCCAGCAGCCAAGCCCCGACGGAGCACGCTTGGGATGAGCAGTTCTTC. It is translated as CASSQAPTEHAWDEQFF. The chain uses TRBV4-2 and TRBJ2-1, with D uncertain. The length of the CDR3 is 17 residues. The ends were cut back, 1 base at V and 8 bases at J, with 21 bases in the middle. Germline CDR1 LGHNA, CDR2 YNFKEQ.